A selection of T cell receptor beta chains follows, all from one sample in a study of breast tumors, draining lymph nodes, adjacent tissues. Each CDR3 protein gets one entry after TCRdb re-called the multiplex PCR reads with MiXCR. The repertoire holds 200,000 or so distinct CDR3 sequences, with around 29% as singletons. Sequencing was carried out using axillary lymph node tissue. The receptors stem from a female donor with breast cancer. Some clones in this sample may be carry-over from other donors' samples. Each CDR3 is given with its conserved first and last residue. The D gene is left open where the match is weak. The size field is filled for only some rows; it gives once, few, many or a size class.

j_call	clone_size	d_call	v_call	cdr3_aa	cdr3_nt
TRBJ1-1	once	TRBD1	TRBV12-3/TRBV12-4	CASGRGPNTEAFF	TGTGCCAGCGGCAGGGGGCCGAACACTGAAGCTTTCTTT
TRBJ2-7	few	TRBD1	TRBV5-4	CASSFDRANEQYF	TGTGCCAGCAGCTTCGACAGGGCCAACGAGCAGTACTTC
TRBJ2-5	.	.	TRBV5-4	CASSRSEGAEETQYF	TGTGCCAGCTCCAGGTCGGAGGGGGCTGAGGAGACCCAGTACTTC
TRBJ2-3	many	TRBD2	TRBV7-2	CASSPFSGTQQYF	TGTGCCAGCAGCCCCTTTAGCGGGACCCAACAGTATTTT
TRBJ1-1	.	.	TRBV20-1	CSASRRSNTEAFF	TGCAGTGCCTCCAGGCGCTCGAACACTGAAGCTTTCTTT
TRBJ2-7	many	.	TRBV20-1	CSARYPQTASSYEQYF	TGCAGTGCCAGATACCCCCAGACAGCGAGCTCCTACGAGCAGTACTTC
TRBJ1-5	many	.	TRBV18	CASSRGLGQPQHF	TGTGCCAGCTCACGTGGGTTGGGTCAGCCCCAGCATTTT
TRBJ1-4	many	.	TRBV10-3	CAISRGEKLFF	TGTGCCATCAGCAGAGGGGAAAAACTGTTTTTT
TRBJ2-1	many	.	TRBV5-1	CASSSGPDGYNEQFF	TGCGCCAGCAGCTCTGGCCCGGACGGGTACAATGAGCAGTTCTTC
TRBJ2-1	.	TRBD2	TRBV15	CATSRDLGTSANNEQFF	TGTGCCACCAGCAGAGATCTTGGGACTAGCGCCAACAATGAGCAGTTCTTC
TRBJ2-1	.	.	TRBV20-1	CSAVSYVGEDEQFF	TGCAGTGCTGTTTCGTACGTAGGGGAGGATGAGCAGTTCTTC
TRBJ1-3	.	TRBD1	TRBV20-1	CSAREGQVNYGYTIYF	TGCAGTGCTAGAGAAGGACAGGTTAACTATGGCTACACCATATATTTT
TRBJ2-7	many	.	TRBV7-9	CASSLADERYEQYF	TGTGCCAGCAGCTTAGCGGACGAGCGTTACGAGCAGTACTTC
TRBJ2-4	few	TRBD1	TRBV11-3	CASSAGTGNIEAQGGNIQYF	TGTGCCAGCAGCGCCGGGACAGGGAACATAGAGGCCCAAGGGGGAAACATTCAGTACTTC
TRBJ2-1	.	TRBD1	TRBV29-1	CSFRTGWDEQFF	TGCAGCTTTCGGACAGGATGGGATGAGCAGTTCTTC
TRBJ1-5	many	TRBD1	TRBV20-1	CSARGTVSNQPQHF	TGCAGTGCTAGGGGGACAGTTAGCAATCAGCCCCAGCATTTT
TRBJ2-6	many	TRBD2	TRBV12-3/TRBV12-4	CASSSPGLAPSGANVLTF	TGTGCCAGCAGTTCTCCGGGACTAGCGCCCTCTGGGGCCAACGTCCTGACTTTC
TRBJ2-7	many	TRBD2	TRBV6-1	CASSEAREGEQYF	TGTGCCAGCAGTGAAGCGAGGGAGGGCGAGCAGTACTTC
TRBJ2-2	many	.	TRBV5-1	CASSLGQVPTGELFF	TGCGCCAGCAGCTTGGGGCAGGTTCCCACCGGGGAGCTGTTTTTT
TRBJ1-5	many	.	TRBV5-5	CASSPGHRQPQHF	TGTGCCAGCAGCCCGGGACATCGTCAGCCCCAGCATTTT
TRBJ2-1	many	TRBD2	TRBV7-8	CASSLARGVASYNEQFF	TGTGCCAGCAGCTTAGCGCGGGGGGTCGCCTCCTACAATGAGCAGTTCTTC
TRBJ2-1	.	.	TRBV29-1	CSLGVSGGFMNEQFF	TGCAGCTTGGGGGTGTCGGGGGGCTTTATGAATGAGCAGTTCTTC
TRBJ2-7	many	.	TRBV20-1	CSARRSGSYEQYF	TGCAGTGCTCGGAGGAGCGGATCCTACGAGCAGTACTTC
TRBJ1-1	few	.	TRBV14	CASSQARGGTEAFF	TGTGCCAGCAGCCAAGCGAGGGGGGGGACTGAAGCTTTCTTT
TRBJ2-5	many	.	TRBV6-1	CASTEGTQSQYF	TGTGCCAGCACAGAAGGGACCCAGTCCCAGTACTTC
TRBJ2-5	many	TRBD1	TRBV6-6	CASSSGGARETQYF	TGTGCCAGCAGTTCAGGGGGCGCGAGGGAGACCCAGTACTTC
TRBJ2-1	many	.	TRBV4-3	CASSQDVAEASYNEQFF	TGCGCCAGCAGCCAAGATGTAGCGGAGGCCTCCTACAATGAGCAGTTCTTC
TRBJ1-2	.	.	TRBV29-1	CSLVEPGRGRNYGYTF	TGCAGCTTAGTCGAGCCGGGCCGAGGTCGTAACTATGGCTACACCTTC
TRBJ2-1	.	TRBD2	TRBV29-1	CSVTSGLNEQFF	TGCAGCGTGACTAGCGGCCTCAATGAGCAGTTCTTC
TRBJ2-1	.	TRBD2	TRBV11-1	CASSSRLAGANEQFF	TGTGCCAGCAGCTCCAGACTAGCGGGAGCCAATGAGCAGTTCTTC
TRBJ1-6	.	.	TRBV12-3/TRBV12-4	CASSLSPLHF	TGTGCCAGCAGTTTATCACCCCTCCACTTT
TRBJ2-3	many	.	TRBV6-4	CASSDAPSSTDTQYF	TGTGCCAGCAGTGACGCTCCCTCTAGCACAGATACGCAGTATTTT
TRBJ1-2	.	.	TRBV11-1	CASSHTGRGYTF	TGTGCCAGCAGCCACACAGGGCGCGGCTACACCTTC
TRBJ2-5	.	TRBD1	TRBV24-1	CATSDPQGTGVETQYF	TGTGCCACCAGTGACCCACAAGGGACAGGGGTAGAGACCCAGTACTTC
TRBJ2-3	many	TRBD1	TRBV9	CASSKQGTTQYF	TGTGCCAGCAGCAAACAGGGGACTACGCAGTATTTT
TRBJ2-1	many	.	TRBV11-2	CASSGLVSSYNEQFF	TGTGCCAGCAGCGGGCTGGTCAGCTCCTACAATGAGCAGTTCTTC
TRBJ2-4	.	TRBD1	TRBV29-1	CSIEGWDRARNTQYF	TGCAGCATTGAAGGGTGGGACAGGGCAAGGAACACTCAGTACTTC
TRBJ2-1	many	.	TRBV5-1	CASSLEGINIYNEQFF	TGCGCCAGCAGCTTGGAGGGCATCAATATATACAATGAGCAGTTCTTC
TRBJ2-5	many	.	TRBV11-2	CASSWKRTQYF	TGTGCCAGCAGCTGGAAGAGGACCCAGTACTTC
TRBJ1-6	once	TRBD1	TRBV29-1	CSGDRGPHSPLHF	TGCAGCGGGGACAGGGGGCCACATTCACCCCTCCACTTT
TRBJ1-2	many	.	TRBV25-1	CASSDFGQYGYTF	TGTGCCAGCAGTGATTTTGGACAGTATGGCTACACCTTC
TRBJ2-7	few	.	TRBV6-5	CASSQPGTRGEQYF	TGTGCCAGCAGCCAACCCGGGACCAGGGGCGAGCAGTACTTC
TRBJ1-2	.	TRBD1	TRBV5-1	CASSLGDRVIYGYTF	TGCGCCAGCAGCTTGGGCGACAGGGTGATCTATGGCTACACCTTC
TRBJ1-3	many	.	TRBV30	CAWSAAGSGGTIYF	TGTGCCTGGAGTGCCGCAGGGAGCGGGGGGACCATATATTTT
TRBJ1-4	many	TRBD1	TRBV4-3	CASSQDYRGRANEKLFF	TGCGCCAGCAGCCAAGACTACAGGGGTCGAGCTAATGAAAAACTGTTTTTT
TRBJ2-5	many	.	TRBV20-1	CSAGWQLLQETQYF	TGCAGTGCTGGGTGGCAGCTTTTACAAGAGACCCAGTACTTC
TRBJ1-1	.	.	TRBV18	CASSMGPNTEAFF	TGTGCCAGCTCAATGGGACCAAACACTGAAGCTTTCTTT
TRBJ1-4	once	.	TRBV7-2	CASSSDGEEKKLFF	TGTGCCAGCAGCTCCGACGGGGAGGAGAAAAAACTGTTTTTT